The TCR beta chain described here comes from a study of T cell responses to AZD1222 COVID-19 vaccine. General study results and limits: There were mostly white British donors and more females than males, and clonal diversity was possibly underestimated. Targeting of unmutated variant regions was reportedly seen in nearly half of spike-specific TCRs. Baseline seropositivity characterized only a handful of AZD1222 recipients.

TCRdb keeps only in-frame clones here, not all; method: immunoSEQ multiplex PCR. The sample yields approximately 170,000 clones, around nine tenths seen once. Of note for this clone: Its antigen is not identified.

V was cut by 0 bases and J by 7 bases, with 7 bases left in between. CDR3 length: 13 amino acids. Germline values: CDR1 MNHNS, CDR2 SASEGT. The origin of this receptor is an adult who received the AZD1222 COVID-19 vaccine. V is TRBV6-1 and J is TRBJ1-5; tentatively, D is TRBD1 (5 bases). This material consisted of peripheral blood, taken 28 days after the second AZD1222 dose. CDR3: CASSEAGRQPQHF. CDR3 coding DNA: TGTGCCAGCAGTGAAGCGGGGCGGCAGCCCCAGCATTTT.